The clone carrying this T cell receptor (beta chain) showed up just once. TCRdb's copy holds only in-frame clones and misses some; the assay was immunoSEQ multiplex PCR. The sample records some 450,000 clones, 88% being singletons. This CDR3 region has 18 residues. CDR1 SGDLS and CDR2 YYNGEE come from the germline V gene. With 0 bases clipped from V and 8 bases from J, the junction kept 17 bases outside the gene matches. This sample stems from a study of blood T cell repertoires in COVID-19. Study background: Sites across the United States, Italy and Spain contributed samples from acute and convalescent COVID-19. PBMCs, B-cell-depleted T cells, or T cells provided the cDNA or gDNA that made up the material.

This chain joins TRBV9 and TRBJ1-2; 9 bases map to TRBD1. Sequencing input: peripheral blood. This receptor was identified in a woman between 45 and 65 years old with COVID-19, enrolled during active disease. CDR3 coding DNA: TGTGCCAGCAGCGTAGAAGGTATTGGGACAGGGTGGTCGGAAGGCTACACCTTC. This gives the protein CASSVEGIGTGWSEGYTF. The variable domain in full, with the rest retrieved from reference TRBV9 and TRBJ1-2, is DSGVTQTPKHLITATGQRVTLRCSPRSGDLSVYWYQQSLDQGLQFLIQYYNGEERAKGNILERFSAQQFPDLHSELNLSSLELGDSALYFCASSVEGIGTGWSEGYTFGSGTRLTVV.